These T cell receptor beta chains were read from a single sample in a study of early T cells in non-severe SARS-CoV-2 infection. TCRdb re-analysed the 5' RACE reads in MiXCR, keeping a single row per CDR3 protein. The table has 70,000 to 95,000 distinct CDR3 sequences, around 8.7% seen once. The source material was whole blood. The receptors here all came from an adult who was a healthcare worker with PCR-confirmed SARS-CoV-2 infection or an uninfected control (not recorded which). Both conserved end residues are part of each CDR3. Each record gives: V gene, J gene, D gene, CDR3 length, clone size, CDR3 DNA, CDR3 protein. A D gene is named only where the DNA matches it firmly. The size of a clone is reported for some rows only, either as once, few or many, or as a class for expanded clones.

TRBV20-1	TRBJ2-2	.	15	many	TGCAGTGCTTCACCCCCGGTGGCCCCCACCGGGGAGCTGTTTTTT	CSASPPVAPTGELFF
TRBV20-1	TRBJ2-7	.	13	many	TGCAGTGCTAGTTTGACTAGTGGGTACGAGCAGTACTTC	CSASLTSGYEQYF
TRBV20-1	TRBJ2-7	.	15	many	TGCAGTGCTAGAGATGGGGGGCGGGAGCAACAAGAGCAGTACTTC	CSARDGGREQQEQYF
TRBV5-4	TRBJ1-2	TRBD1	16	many	TGTGCCAGCAGCCCTTCCCCATCGGACAGGGGAAAAGGCTACACCTTC	CASSPSPSDRGKGYTF
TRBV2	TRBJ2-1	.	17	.	TGTGCCAGCAGTGAAACCCGAACTAGCCCGTTCTACAATGAGCAGTTCTTC	CASSETRTSPFYNEQFF
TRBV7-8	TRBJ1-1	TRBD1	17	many	TGTGCCAGCAGCCTCATAAACAGGGGTCTCATCCACACTGAAGTTTTCTTT	CASSLINRGLIHTEVFF
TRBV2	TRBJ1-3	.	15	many	TGTGCCAGCAGGGACCCCGGATCCTCGTTTGACACCATATATTTT	CASRDPGSSFDTIYF
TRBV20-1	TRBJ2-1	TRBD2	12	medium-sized	TGCAGTGCTGCAACTAGCGAAGTTGAGCAGTTCTTC	CSAATSEVEQFF
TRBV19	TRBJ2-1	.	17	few	TGTGCCAGTAGTACTTACCCTCGGGGGACTTCCTACAATGAGCAGTTCTTC	CASSTYPRGTSYNEQFF
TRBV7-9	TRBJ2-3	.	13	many	TGTGCCAGCAGCGAGGGACTCCTCGATACGCAGTATTTT	CASSEGLLDTQYF
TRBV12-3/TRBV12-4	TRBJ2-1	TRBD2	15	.	TGTGCCAGCAGCCCACTAGCGAGCACCTACAATGAGCAGTTCTTC	CASSPLASTYNEQFF
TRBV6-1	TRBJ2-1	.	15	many	TGTGCCAGCAGTGAACAGGGTCGGTTACCTGGCGGTCAGTTCTTC	CASSEQGRLPGGQFF
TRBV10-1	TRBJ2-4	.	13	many	TGCGCCAGCAGTGAGTCGGGAAAAAACATTCAGTACTTC	CASSESGKNIQYF
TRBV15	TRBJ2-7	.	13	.	TGTGCCACCAGCAGGGACCGCTCCTACGAGCAGTACTTC	CATSRDRSYEQYF
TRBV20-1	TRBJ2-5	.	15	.	TGCAGTACAGAGAGGGGTCAGCGTCCCTCAGAGACCCAGTACTTC	CSTERGQRPSETQYF
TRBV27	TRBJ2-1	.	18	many	TGTGCCAGCAGTTCAATAGGTGTCGGACAGAGCTCCTACAATGAGCAGTTCTTC	CASSSIGVGQSSYNEQFF
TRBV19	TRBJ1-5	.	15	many	TGTGCCAGTAGTAAGGTTTGGCAGGGTAATCAGCCCCAGCATTTT	CASSKVWQGNQPQHF
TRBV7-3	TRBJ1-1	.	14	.	TGTGCCAGCAGCTTAGGAGGGGCTCACACTGAAGCTTTCTTT	CASSLGGAHTEAFF
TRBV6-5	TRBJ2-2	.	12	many	TGTGCCAGCAGCCAGAGCACCGGGGAGCTGTTTTTT	CASSQSTGELFF
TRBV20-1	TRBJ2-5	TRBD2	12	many	TGCAGTGCTTTTATAGCGGGGGAGACCCAGTACTTC	CSAFIAGETQYF
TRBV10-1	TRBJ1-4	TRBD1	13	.	TGCGCCAGCTCTGGACAGGGAGGTGAAAAACTGTTTTTT	CASSGQGGEKLFF
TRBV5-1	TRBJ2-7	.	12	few	TGCGCCAGCAGGTCCGGGTCCTACGAGCAGTACTTC	CASRSGSYEQYF
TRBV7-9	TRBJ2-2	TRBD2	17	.	TGTGCCAGCAGCCCCAGCGTAGCGGGGACGAACACCGGGGAGCTGTTTTTT	CASSPSVAGTNTGELFF
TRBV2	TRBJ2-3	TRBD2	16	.	TGTGCCAGCAGTGAAGTAGACGGGAGGGTAAAAGATACGCAGTATTTT	CASSEVDGRVKDTQYF
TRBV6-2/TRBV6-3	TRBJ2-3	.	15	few	TGTGCCAGCAGTTACGGGGGAGTGGGCACAGATACGCAGTATTTT	CASSYGGVGTDTQYF
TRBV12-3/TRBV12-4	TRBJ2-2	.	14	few	TGTGCCAGCAGTTCTCAGGGGCCGGGCGGGGAGCTGTTTTTT	CASSSQGPGGELFF
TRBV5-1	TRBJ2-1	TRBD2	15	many	TGCGCCAGCAGCTTGGGACTAGCGGGTTACAATGAGCAGTTCTTC	CASSLGLAGYNEQFF
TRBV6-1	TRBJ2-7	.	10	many	TGTGCCACCACCCCGAACGAGCAGTACTTC	CATTPNEQYF
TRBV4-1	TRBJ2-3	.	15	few	TGCGCCAGCAGCCAAGATGTGGGATTCGCAGATACGCAGTATTTT	CASSQDVGFADTQYF
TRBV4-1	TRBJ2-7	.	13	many	TGCGCCAGCAGCCCGAACGAATTTTACGAGCAGTACTTC	CASSPNEFYEQYF
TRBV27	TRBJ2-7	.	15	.	TGTGCCAGCAGTTATGGCCCTGGAGGGACCTACGAGCAGTACTTC	CASSYGPGGTYEQYF
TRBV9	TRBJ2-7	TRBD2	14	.	TGTGCCAGCAATCGAGCGGGAAGCTCCTACGAGCAGTACTTC	CASNRAGSSYEQYF
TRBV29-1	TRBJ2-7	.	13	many	TGCAGCGCTACCAAGGGACTCCGCTACGAGCAGTACTTC	CSATKGLRYEQYF
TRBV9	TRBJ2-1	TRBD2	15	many	TGTGCCAGCAGCTCAGGAGGACTAGTAGGTGGTGAGCAGTTCTTC	CASSSGGLVGGEQFF
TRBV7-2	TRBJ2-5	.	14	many	TGTGCCAGCAGCTTAGCCCCGGGAAGAGAGACCCAGTACTTC	CASSLAPGRETQYF
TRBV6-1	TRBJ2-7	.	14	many	TGTGCCAGCAGTGATCCTGGTATCTCCTACGAGCAGTACTTC	CASSDPGISYEQYF
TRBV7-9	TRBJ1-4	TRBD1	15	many	TGTGCCAGCAGTTTTTCCGGGACAGGGTTTGAAAAACTGTTTTTT	CASSFSGTGFEKLFF
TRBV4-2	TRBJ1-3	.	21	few	TGTGCCAGCAGCCAAGAAATAATCGCCCAGGGTCGGTTATCCTCTGAAAACACCATATATTTT	CASSQEIIAQGRLSSENTIYF
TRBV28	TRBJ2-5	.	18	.	TGTGCCAGCAGTTTCGAAGGATGGGGACGCCCTCGGGAAGAGACCCAGTACTTC	CASSFEGWGRPREETQYF
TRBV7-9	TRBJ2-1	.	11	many	TGTGCCAGCAGCTTATTGGGTGAGCAGTTCTTC	CASSLLGEQFF
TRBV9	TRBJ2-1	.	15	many	TGTGCCAGCAGCGTGGAGGGAGAAGGGTACAATGAGCAGTTCTTC	CASSVEGEGYNEQFF
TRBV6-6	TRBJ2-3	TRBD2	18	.	TGTGCCAGCAGTTTCGGACTAGCGGGAGGGCCGGGAACAGATACGCAGTATTTT	CASSFGLAGGPGTDTQYF
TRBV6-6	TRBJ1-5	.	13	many	TGTGCCAGCAGTTGGGACACGAATCAGCCCCAGCATTTT	CASSWDTNQPQHF
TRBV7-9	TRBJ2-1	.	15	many	TGTGCCAGCCGTCGGGACCCGCCGTCCAAGGATGAGCAGTTCTTC	CASRRDPPSKDEQFF
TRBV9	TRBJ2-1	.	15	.	TGTGCCAGCAGCCCTCACTTGAGGGGGTACAATGAGCAGTTCTTC	CASSPHLRGYNEQFF